These 27 T cell receptor beta chains came from one sample sequenced in a study of shared clonotypes between healthy human individuals. Here immunoSEQ multiplex PCR was the method, and the copy in TCRdb shows in-frame clones only, minus some. The sample holds about 230,000 clones, 65% seen once. Sequencing was done on a sample of memory CD4+ T cells sorted from blood. The subset here: CD45RA-negative fraction. The receptors come from a man younger than 40 in good health.

V is TRBV11-3 and J is TRBJ2-2; 9 bases match TRBD1. This CDR3 region has 16 residues. The germline V gene encodes CDR1 SGHNT and CDR2 YENEEA. Unmatched junction bases numbered 7, after V lost 4 bases and J lost 4 bases. DNA for the CDR3: TGTGCCAGCAGCTCAACAAGGGGACAGGGCACCGGGGAGCTGTTTTTT. It encodes CASSSTRGQGTGELFF.

The sample holds one count of this clone. The chain has TRBV29-1 and TRBJ2-7; 7 positions agree with TRBD1. V shed 6 bases and J 0 bases; nucleotides not matched to a gene: 8. There are 14 residues in the CDR3. CDR1 SQVTM and CDR2 ANQGSEA come from the germline V gene. The CDR3 loop reads CSVISWDSSYEQYF. The CDR3 DNA reads as TGCAGCGTGATTTCTTGGGACAGCTCCTACGAGCAGTACTTC.

This clone was counted a few times. This chain joins TRBV28 and TRBJ2-2; 9 nucleotides agree with TRBD2. The CDR3 is made up of 19 amino acids. CDR1 is MDHEN, CDR2 SYDVKM, per germline. The ends lost 6 bases at V and 2 bases at J; junction bases unmatched: 16. CDR3 in DNA: TGTGCCAGCAGACCTTTAAAGGGTAGCGGGAGTATCAACACCGGGGAGCTGTTTTTT. It encodes CASRPLKGSGSINTGELFF.

CDR3 in DNA: TGCGCCAGCAGCCGCGGAGGGGTGACAGATACGCAGTATTTT. Protein sequence: CASSRGGVTDTQYF. The chain carries TRBV5-1 and TRBJ2-3, with D perhaps TRBD2 (6 bases). The length of the CDR3 is 14 residues. Germline V gene sequence: CDR1 SGHRS, CDR2 YFSETQ. Between the trimmed V and J ends, which lost 4 bases and 3 bases, there was a span of 12 bases.

This rearrangement joins TRBV7-8 to TRBJ1-1; D unclear. The germline V gene encodes CDR1 SGHVS and CDR2 FQNEAQ. Trimming left V 1 base short and J 2 bases short, with 8 bases between. The CDR3 consists of 14 residues. CDR3 sequence (DNA): TGTGCCAGCAGCTTAGGTCGCCTAAACACTGAAGCTTTCTTT. This sequence encodes CASSLGRLNTEAFF. Looking up the rest from reference TRBV7-8 and TRBJ1-1 gives the full variable domain: GAGVSQSPRYKVAKRGQDVALRCDPISGHVSLFWYQQALGQGPEFLTYFQNEAQLDKSGLPSDRFFAERPEGSVSTLKIQRTQQEDSAVYLCASSLGRLNTEAFFGQGTRLTVV.

The sample holds a few counts of this clone. The J gene is TRBJ2-3, the V gene TRBV6-1; the D is unclear. The CDR3 is 12 residues long. V lost 8 bases and J 3 bases, leaving 9 bases between the germline ends. Germline-derived CDR1 and CDR2 are MNHNS and SASEGT. CDR3 sequence: CASPSGTDTQYF. CDR3 nucleotide sequence: TGTGCCAGCCCGTCGGGTACAGATACGCAGTATTTT.

This chain uses TRBV9 with TRBJ2-6; 8 bases line up with TRBD1. V trimming: 4 bases; J trimming: 0 bases; junction bases outside the gene matches: 21. CDR3 size: 22 residues. Germline CDR1 is SGDLS and CDR2 is YYNGEE. This CDR3 reads CASSHSSYDRGTLPSGANVLTF. CDR3 coding DNA: TGTGCCAGCAGCCACAGCAGCTACGACAGGGGAACGCTACCCTCTGGGGCCAACGTCCTGACTTTC. Full variable domain (rest looked up from reference TRBV9 and TRBJ2-6): DSGVTQTPKHLITATGQRVTLRCSPRSGDLSVYWYQQSLDQGLQFLIQYYNGEERAKGNILERFSAQQFPDLHSELNLSSLELGDSALYFCASSHSSYDRGTLPSGANVLTFGAGSRLTVL.

V and J are TRBV6-5 and TRBJ2-1; 8 positions match TRBD2. Germline lookup yields CDR1 MNHEY and CDR2 SVGAGI. J was trimmed by 3 bases and V by 6 bases; bases with no gene match: 7. The CDR3 contains 15 residues. The CDR3, as DNA: TGTGCCAGCAGCACCCTTAGCGGGATCTACAATGAGCAGTTCTTC. The encoded protein is CASSTLSGIYNEQFF.

The chain uses TRBV7-9 and TRBJ2-1; D might be TRBD2 (6 bases). Germline V lookup: CDR1 SEHNR, CDR2 FQNEAQ (reference sequence). Trimming took off 4 bases at V and 8 bases at J, with 15 bases between the two ends. This CDR3 spans 14 amino acids. CDR3 in DNA: TGTGCCAGCAGCTCCGGGACTGGTTCGGATGAGCAGTTCTTC. This translates into CASSSGTGSDEQFF.

CDR3 nucleotides: TGTGCCAGCAGCTTACAATCACGGACTGTGAACACCGGGGAGCTGTTTTTT. It specifies CASSLQSRTVNTGELFF. V usage is TRBV7-2 and J usage is TRBJ2-2, with D possibly matching TRBD2 (5 bases). Germline V gene sequence: CDR1 SGHTA, CDR2 FQGNSA. Deletions cut 2 bases from V and 1 base from J, with 14 bases between. The CDR3 covers 17 residues.

The J gene is TRBJ2-2, the V gene TRBV29-1; no firm D call. The germline V gene encodes CDR1 SQVTM and CDR2 ANQGSEA. CDR3 size: 12 residues. V shed 5 bases and J shed 0 bases, with 4 bases lying between them. The CDR3 here is CSVRTNTGELFF. CDR3 nucleotides: TGCAGCGTTAGAACGAACACCGGGGAGCTGTTTTTT.

V is TRBV7-9 and J is TRBJ2-2; D is uncertain. CDR1 is SEHNR and CDR2 is FQNEAQ in the germline V gene (reference sequence). The CDR3 consists of 11 residues. The V and J ends lost 5 bases and 6 bases respectively, with 4 bases between them. The CDR3 DNA follows: TGTGCCAGCAGCCATGCCGGGGAGCTGTTTTTT. Its protein is CASSHAGELFF.

This clone was seen ten or more times. The chain combines TRBV29-1 with TRBJ2-5; 7 bases are shared with TRBD1. The CDR3 totals 13 residues. CDR1 and CDR2 (germline): SQVTM, ANQGSEA. Trimming at V came to 5 bases and at J to 2 bases, leaving 5 bases not matched to a gene. CDR3 nucleotides: TGCAGCGTTCGTCGGGACAGACAAGAGACCCAGTACTTC. Translating gives CSVRRDRQETQYF.

This rearrangement joins TRBV18 to TRBJ2-2, with 7 bases matching TRBD1. J was trimmed by 4 bases and V by 2 bases; bases with no gene match: 4. CDR1 is KGHSH, CDR2 LQKENI, per germline. CDR3 length: 15 residues. The CDR3 here is CASSPASGGTGELFF. CDR3 nucleotides: TGTGCCAGCTCACCAGCGTCAGGGGGCACCGGGGAGCTGTTTTTT.

The V gene is TRBV27, the J gene TRBJ1-2; the match to TRBD1 covers 8 bases. V dropped 6 bases and J dropped 5; count of bases not matched to a gene: 11. CDR1 MNHEY and CDR2 SMNVEV come from the germline V gene (reference sequence). The CDR3 sequence is 15 residues long. The CDR3 loop reads CASRDRALITYGYTF. The CDR3 region has the DNA TGTGCCAGCAGGGACAGGGCTCTAATAACTTATGGCTACACCTTC.

The rearrangement links TRBV6-5 to TRBJ2-2; D unresolved. Deletions cut 4 bases from V and 1 base from J, with 7 bases between. Per germline, CDR1 MNHEY and CDR2 SVGAGI. The CDR3 sequence is 14 residues long. CDR3 in DNA: TGTGCCAGCAGTTTATTCGAGAACACCGGGGAGCTGTTTTTT. Translated, it gives CASSLFENTGELFF.

This clone appeared once. This chain joins TRBV29-1 and TRBJ2-1; tentatively, D is TRBD1 (6 bases). CDR3 size: 10 residues. Germline-derived CDR1 and CDR2 are SQVTM and ANQGSEA. V was cut by 7 bases and J by 6 bases, with 7 bases left in between. The DNA for the CDR3 is TGCAGCGGAGGGGGCAATGAGCAGTTCTTC. Translated, it gives CSGGGNEQFF.

The rearrangement links TRBV30 to TRBJ2-3; TRBD2 agrees at 9 bases. The ends lost 1 base at V and 2 bases at J; junction bases unmatched: 7. This CDR3 has 16 amino acids. Germline V gives CDR1 GTSNPN, CDR2 SVGIG (reference sequence). For the CDR3, the DNA is TGTGCCTGGAGTGCGGACCTAGCGGGGACCACAGATACGCAGTATTTT. This translates into CAWSADLAGTTDTQYF.

The chain has TRBV5-6 and TRBJ2-7; a weak D match, TRBD1 (5 bases). With 1 base removed from V and 2 bases from J, the gap between germline ends came to 10 bases. Germline CDR1 and CDR2: SGHDT and YYEEEE. CDR3 length: 14 amino acids. CDR3 protein: CASSLFQGTYEQYF. The CDR3 region has the DNA TGTGCCAGCAGCTTGTTTCAGGGAACCTACGAGCAGTACTTC.

This chain's CDR3 is CASGVTYEQYF. The CDR3 DNA reads TGTGCCAGCGGAGTCACCTACGAGCAGTACTTC. V usage is TRBV28 and J usage is TRBJ2-7, with D hard to call. This CDR3 contains 11 residues. V lost 8 bases to trimming and J lost 2 bases, with 7 bases between them. The germline V gene encodes CDR1 MDHEN and CDR2 SYDVKM.

This clone has only a few counts. The gene calls are TRBV5-5 and TRBJ2-7; 10 bases fit TRBD2. The V and J ends lost 2 bases and 1 base, in that order; junction bases with no gene match: 9. CDR3 length equals 17 residues. Germline V gene lookup returns CDR1 SGHKS and CDR2 YYEKEE (reference sequence). The chain's CDR3 is CASSLVAGGRPSYEQYF. Written as DNA, the CDR3 is TGTGCCAGCAGCTTAGTAGCGGGAGGTAGACCTTCCTACGAGCAGTACTTC.

This chain links TRBV29-1 with TRBJ2-6; D unclear. V lost 4 bases, J lost 0 bases, and 7 bases lay in between. The V gene's germline CDR1 is SQVTM and CDR2 ANQGSEA. CDR3 length: 14 amino acids. The CDR3 DNA is TGCAGCGTTGTCAGATTCTCTGGGGCCAACGTCCTGACTTTC. This gives the protein CSVVRFSGANVLTF.

The chain uses TRBV29-1 and TRBJ2-5, with D tentatively TRBD2 (6 bases). With 4 bases removed from V and 6 bases from J, the gap between germline ends came to 15 bases. The germline V gene encodes CDR1 SQVTM and CDR2 ANQGSEA. The CDR3 spans 13 residues. This chain's CDR3 is CSVADSRGKTQYF. CDR3 in DNA: TGCAGCGTTGCCGACAGTCGGGGGAAGACCCAGTACTTC.

The chain carries TRBV5-1 and TRBJ2-5; 7 bases are a match to TRBD2. The V gene's germline CDR1 is SGHRS and CDR2 YFSETQ. The CDR3 loop spans 15 amino acids. Losses at the gene ends were 0 bases for V and 1 base for J; bases not matched to a gene: 3. The CDR3 sequence is CASSLGASGQETQYF. CDR3 nucleotides: TGCGCCAGCAGCTTGGGCGCTAGCGGCCAAGAGACCCAGTACTTC. Full variable domain (remainder filled in from reference TRBV5-1 and TRBJ2-5): KAGVTQTPRYLIKTRGQQVTLSCSPISGHRSVSWYQQTPGQGLQFLFEYFSETQRNKGNFPGRFSGRQFSNSRSEMNVSTLELGDSALYLCASSLGASGQETQYFGPGTRLLVL.

The rearrangement links TRBV5-4 to TRBJ2-1; possibly TRBD1 or TRBD2 for D (5 bases each). This CDR3 contains 13 residues. V was cut by 0 bases and J by 8 bases, with 9 bases left in between. In germline, CDR1 is SGHNT, CDR2 YYREEE (reference sequence). CDR3 bases: TGTGCCAGCAGCTTGGTCGGGGACGATGAGCAGTTCTTC. Encoded protein: CASSLVGDDEQFF.

The J gene is TRBJ2-2, the V gene TRBV5-1; TRBD2 agrees at 10 bases. This CDR3 is built from 15 residues. The V and J ends lost 4 bases and 1 base, in that order; junction bases with no gene match: 1. Germline loops: CDR1 SGHRS, CDR2 YFSETQ. CDR3 protein: CASSRTSGNTGELFF. CDR3 sequence (DNA): TGCGCCAGCAGCCGGACTAGCGGGAACACCGGGGAGCTGTTTTTT.

The chain employs TRBV10-2 and TRBJ1-5; maybe TRBD1 (5 bases). The V gene lost 2 bases and the J gene lost 0 bases, with 11 bases spanning the gap. Germline loops: CDR1 WSHSY, CDR2 SAAADI. The CDR3 loop spans 16 amino acids. The CDR3 loop reads CASSENPGNSNQPQHF. The CDR3 bases are TGCGCCAGCAGTGAGAATCCAGGGAATAGCAATCAGCCCCAGCATTTT.